Below are 30 T cell receptor beta chains sequenced from a single sample in a study of T cell responses to AZD1222 COVID-19 vaccine. Sequencing was performed with immunoSEQ multiplex PCR; in TCRdb, only in-frame clones are kept and a portion is missing. The data show 200,000 or so clones, just under 90% seen once. The sequenced sample was peripheral blood, obtained on day 0 of AZD1222 vaccination. The receptors derive from an adult in good health.

This chain links TRBV7-9 with TRBJ1-1, with D uncertain. There are 17 residues in the CDR3. Trimming removed 0 bases at V and 6 bases at J, with 20 bases between. The germline CDR1 and CDR2 sequences are SEHNR and FQNEAQ (reference sequence). In DNA form, the CDR3 reads TGTGCCAGCAGCTTAGCGAGTGGGAGAGGTAGGTTTGCTGAAGCTTTCTTT. Its translation is CASSLASGRGRFAEAFF.

The J gene is TRBJ1-6, the V gene TRBV6-2 or TRBV6-3; 10 bases map to TRBD1. The CDR3 consists of 15 residues. Germline lookup yields CDR1 MNHEY and CDR2 SVGEGT. V dropped 5 bases and J dropped 6; count of bases not matched to a gene: 4. CDR3 DNA: TGTGCCAGCAGTGCTAGACAGGGGGCTAATTCACCCCTCCACTTT. Translated, it gives CASSARQGANSPLHF.

The chain couples TRBV6-5 to TRBJ2-5; possible D gene TRBD1, 6 bases. Per germline, CDR1 MNHEY and CDR2 SVGAGI. The V gene lost 2 bases and the J gene lost 2 bases, with 15 bases spanning the gap. The CDR3 length is 16 residues. In DNA form, the CDR3 reads TGTGCCAGCAGTTACACCCCGTCAGGGGTACAAGAGACCCAGTACTTC. Protein product: CASSYTPSGVQETQYF.

The chain has TRBV30 and TRBJ2-2, with TRBD1 matching 10 bases. Germline V gene sequence: CDR1 GTSNPN, CDR2 SVGIG (reference sequence). The length of the CDR3 is 16 residues. V shed 4 bases and J 3 bases; nucleotides not matched to a gene: 8. This CDR3 reads CAWTLLGTGDTGELFF. CDR3 in DNA: TGTGCCTGGACCCTCCTCGGGACAGGGGACACCGGGGAGCTGTTTTTT.

This chain connects TRBV6-1 to TRBJ2-7; weak D call: TRBD2 (5 bases). V lost 7 bases and J 6 bases, leaving 10 bases between the germline ends. The CDR3 runs 11 residues. In germline, CDR1 is MNHNS, CDR2 SASEGT. CDR3 sequence: CASNGAGEQYF. The CDR3 DNA reads TGTGCCAGCAACGGCGCGGGCGAGCAGTACTTC.

The rearrangement uses TRBV18 and TRBJ1-5; 7 bases align to TRBD1. Germline V lookup: CDR1 KGHSH, CDR2 LQKENI. The CDR3 length is 13 residues. The junction had 5 bases not matched to a gene; V was cut back by 4 bases and J by 8 bases. The CDR3 spells CASSQDRDEPQHF. CDR3 nucleotide sequence: TGTGCCAGCTCACAAGACAGGGATGAGCCCCAGCATTTT.

The rearrangement joins TRBV18 to TRBJ2-5; 8 nucleotides align to TRBD1. CDR3 length equals 14 residues. Germline loops: CDR1 KGHSH, CDR2 LQKENI. Trimming cost V 3 bases and J 4 bases; bases outside gene matches: 4. The CDR3 nucleotides read TGTGCCAGCTCACCTATGACAGGGGTAGAGACCCAGTACTTC. This translates into CASSPMTGVETQYF.

The chain links TRBV29-1 to TRBJ2-7, with 10 positions matching TRBD2. CDR1 and CDR2 from the germline V gene are SQVTM and ANQGSEA. This CDR3 is 17 amino acids long. J gave up 2 bases and V 1 base, and 11 bases lay outside the gene matches. DNA of the CDR3: TGCAGCGTTGAAGGGCTAGCGGGAGTCTCCACGCCCTACGAGCAGTACTTC. The encoded protein is CSVEGLAGVSTPYEQYF.

The gene calls are TRBV28 and TRBJ2-7; D is unresolved. The CDR3 is 11 residues long. Germline loops: CDR1 MDHEN, CDR2 SYDVKM. V was shortened by 5 bases and J by 3 bases, with 5 bases between the two germline ends. CDR3 DNA sequence: TGTGCCAGCAGTGTAGTCTACGAGCAGTACTTC. This sequence encodes CASSVVYEQYF.

Only one count was recorded for this clone. V is TRBV3-1 (or the pseudogene TRBV3-2) and J is TRBJ2-5; 8 nucleotides match TRBD2. V shed 4 bases and J 1 base; nucleotides not matched to a gene: 5. This CDR3 region has 15 residues. The germline gives CDR1 LGHDT, CDR2 YNNKEL (reference sequence). The CDR3 spells CASSRAGGLQETQYF. The CDR3 DNA reads as TGTGCCAGCAGCCGTGCGGGGGGCCTCCAAGAGACCCAGTACTTC.

The chain is built from TRBV6-5 and TRBJ1-4; D unclear. The CDR3 covers 16 residues. Per germline, CDR1 MNHEY and CDR2 SVGAGI. Trimming shortened V by 4 bases and J by 4 bases, and 16 bases separated the two germline ends. CDR3: CASSSPSVIGNEKLFF. The CDR3 DNA is TGTGCCAGCAGTTCCCCTTCGGTGATTGGTAATGAAAAACTGTTTTTT.

V usage is TRBV7-9 and J usage is TRBJ2-3, with 10 bases fitting TRBD1. The CDR3 loop spans 16 amino acids. Germline CDR1 and CDR2: SEHNR and FQNEAQ (reference sequence). Unmatched junction bases numbered 4, after V lost 2 bases and J lost 2 bases. CDR3: CASSLTGQGLTDTQYF. The CDR3 bases are TGTGCCAGCAGCTTAACGGGACAGGGGCTCACAGATACGCAGTATTTT.

This chain links TRBV27 with TRBJ1-1, with 7 positions matching TRBD1. This CDR3 region has 16 residues. V trimming: 2 bases; J trimming: 0 bases; junction bases outside the gene matches: 6. Per the germline V gene, CDR1 is MNHEY and CDR2 is SMNVEV (reference sequence). The CDR3 loop reads CASSLVGTAMNTEAFF. Written as DNA, the CDR3 is TGTGCCAGCAGTTTAGTGGGGACAGCGATGAACACTGAAGCTTTCTTT.

This rearrangement joins TRBV10-1 to TRBJ1-6; the D is unclear. The CDR3 runs 13 residues. Germline V lookup: CDR1 WNHNN, CDR2 SYGVQD (reference sequence). The V gene lost 1 base and the J gene lost 9 bases, with 7 bases spanning the gap. The CDR3 spells CASSEFRSSPLHF. The CDR3 coding sequence is TGCGCCAGCAGTGAGTTTCGGAGTTCACCCCTCCACTTT.

The chain carries TRBV15 and TRBJ2-5; D not resolved. The V gene lost 0 bases and the J gene lost 5 bases, with 16 bases spanning the gap. CDR1 and CDR2 from the germline V gene are LNHNV and YYDKDF (reference sequence). The CDR3 contains 16 residues. CDR3 sequence reads: CATSRDYRGIGETQYF. CDR3 coding DNA: TGTGCCACCAGCAGAGATTATCGAGGTATTGGGGAGACCCAGTACTTC. The complete variable domain, with remaining parts taken from reference TRBV15 and TRBJ2-5, reads DAMVIQNPRYQVTQFGKPVTLSCSQTLNHNVMYWYQQKSSQAPKLLFHYYDKDFNNEADTPDNFQSRRPNTSFCFLDIRSPGLGDTAMYLCATSRDYRGIGETQYFGPGTRLLVL.

V is TRBV7-9 and J is TRBJ1-1, with D tentatively TRBD1 (6 bases). Germline CDR1 reads SEHNR; CDR2 reads FQNEAQ (reference sequence). The V end lost 2 bases, the J end lost 5 bases, and 12 bases lay between the germline ends. This CDR3 contains 14 residues. The CDR3 DNA reads TGTGCCAGCAGCTTAAGGGGGGAATATACTGAAGCTTTCTTT. Protein product: CASSLRGEYTEAFF.

V usage is TRBV2 and J usage is TRBJ1-5; D gene ambiguous. V gave up 1 base and J gave up 0 bases, with 13 bases separating them. The CDR3 spans 17 residues. Per the germline V gene, CDR1 is SNHLY and CDR2 is FYNNEI. The CDR3 is CASSEVERGYSNQPQHF. The DNA for the CDR3 is TGTGCCAGCAGTGAAGTAGAGCGGGGTTATAGCAATCAGCCCCAGCATTTT.

The chain couples TRBV5-6 to TRBJ2-2, with TRBD1 as a possible D gene (5 bases). CDR1 and CDR2 from the germline V gene are SGHDT and YYEEEE. The V and J ends lost 3 bases and 5 bases respectively, with 17 bases between them. The CDR3 is 16 residues long. The DNA of the CDR3 is TGTGCCAGCAGCTATGACAGATCGATCTTGACCGGGGAGCTGTTTTTT. Its translation is CASSYDRSILTGELFF.

The chain couples TRBV7-2 to TRBJ2-3; 7 bases fit TRBD2. V was clipped by 3 bases and J by 1 base; unmatched bases: 1. The germline gives CDR1 SGHTA, CDR2 FQGNSA. CDR3 length equals 14 residues. The CDR3 bases are TGTGCCAGCAGCTTCGCGGGGGGCACAGATACGCAGTATTTT. Translated, it gives CASSFAGGTDTQYF.

The chain couples TRBV7-2 to TRBJ2-7; tentatively, D is TRBD2 (5 bases). The germline V and J ends were trimmed by 0 bases and 1 base, with 10 bases remaining between them. Germline V gene lookup returns CDR1 SGHTA and CDR2 FQGNSA. The CDR3 extends over 15 amino acids. In DNA, the CDR3 is TGTGCCAGCAGCTTAGCTGGAGGCACTTCCTACGAGCAGTACTTC. It is translated as CASSLAGGTSYEQYF. Together with reference TRBV7-2 and TRBJ2-7, the CDR3 gives the full variable domain: GAGVSQSPSNKVTEKGKDVELRCDPISGHTALYWYRQSLGQGLEFLIYFQGNSAPDKSGLPSDRFSAERTGGSVSTLTIQRTQQEDSAVYLCASSLAGGTSYEQYFGPGTRLTVT.

The chain is built from TRBV5-4 and TRBJ1-4; D is possibly TRBD1 (5 bases). V lost 3 bases, J lost 10 bases, and 19 bases lay in between. Germline CDR1 SGHNT, CDR2 YYREEE (reference sequence). This CDR3 is built from 15 residues. The CDR3 DNA sequence: TGTGCCAGCAGCTCGCCGGGACTGGGAAGGGGAAAACTGTTTTTT. It specifies CASSSPGLGRGKLFF.

The V gene is TRBV5-6, the J gene TRBJ2-5, with no clear D. The CDR3 consists of 11 residues. Trimming shortened V by 3 bases and J by 5 bases, and 5 bases separated the two germline ends. Looked up from germline, CDR1 is SGHDT and CDR2 is YYEEEE. The CDR3 sequence: CASSSRETQYF. The CDR3 DNA follows: TGTGCCAGCAGCTCGCGTGAGACCCAGTACTTC.

V and J are TRBV7-2 and TRBJ2-1; TRBD2 might be the D (5 bases). Germline assignment: CDR1 SGHTA and CDR2 FQGNSA. Trimming pared 5 bases from V and 1 base from J, leaving 12 bases between. This CDR3 is built from 15 residues. The CDR3 DNA sequence: TGTGCCAGCAGCCCTCATAGCGCGTCCTACAATGAGCAGTTCTTC. Translation gives CASSPHSASYNEQFF.

CDR3: CAQTGAAKNIQYF. The CDR3 region has the DNA TGTGCCCAGACAGGGGCGGCCAAAAACATTCAGTACTTC. V and J are TRBV30 and TRBJ2-4; 8 positions agree with TRBD1. Germline CDR1 and CDR2: GTSNPN and SVGIG (reference sequence). This CDR3 comprises 13 residues. V dropped 8 bases and J dropped 1; count of bases not matched to a gene: 4.

The rearrangement links TRBV12-3 or TRBV12-4 to TRBJ2-2; no definite D call. Trimming pared 3 bases from V and 8 bases from J, leaving 7 bases between. The CDR3 spans 12 residues. The DNA for the CDR3 is TGTGCCAGCAGTTTGGTCACGGGGGAGCTGTTTTTT. It codes for CASSLVTGELFF.

This chain links TRBV7-9 with TRBJ1-2, with D possibly being TRBD1 (5 bases). This CDR3 contains 14 residues. Germline lookup yields CDR1 SEHNR and CDR2 FQNEAQ (reference sequence). Trimming stripped 2 bases from V and 4 bases from J, with 11 bases between. CDR3: CASSLRQISYGYTF. DNA of the CDR3: TGTGCCAGCAGCTTACGACAGATCTCCTATGGCTACACCTTC.

This chain joins TRBV18 and TRBJ2-2; 7 bases agree with TRBD1. With 10 bases clipped from V and 5 bases from J, the junction kept 7 bases outside the gene matches. Germline values: CDR1 KGHSH, CDR2 LQKENI. CDR3 size: 13 residues. CDR3 in DNA: TGTGCCATCCGACAGGGTGGAACCGGGGAGCTGTTTTTT. Residues: CAIRQGGTGELFF.

The gene calls are TRBV10-1 and TRBJ2-3; D unclear. Trimming took off 2 bases at V and 3 bases at J, with 18 bases between the two ends. Germline V gene lookup returns CDR1 WNHNN and CDR2 SYGVQD (reference sequence). The CDR3 spans 17 residues. The CDR3 sequence: CASSEVGGPTRTDTQYF. Written as DNA, the CDR3 is TGCGCCAGCAGTGAGGTGGGCGGCCCCACGAGGACAGATACGCAGTATTTT.

The rearrangement joins TRBV5-4 to TRBJ1-5; D remains unclear. CDR1 is SGHNT and CDR2 is YYREEE in the germline V gene (reference sequence). V was clipped by 4 bases and J by 3 bases, with 5 bases between them. The CDR3 length is 12 residues. The CDR3 sequence is CASSLPNQPQHF. The CDR3 bases are TGTGCCAGCAGCCTCCCCAATCAGCCCCAGCATTTT.

V usage is TRBV2 and J usage is TRBJ2-2, with 16 bases aligning to TRBD2. CDR3 length: 17 amino acids. Germline CDR1 and CDR2: SNHLY and FYNNEI. V trimming: 8 bases; J trimming: 4 bases; junction bases outside the gene matches: 7. In DNA, the CDR3 is TGTGCCAGCGCGCCGGGACTAGCGGGGGGGAGCACCGGGGAGCTGTTTTTT. Residues: CASAPGLAGGSTGELFF.